This T cell receptor beta chain is from a study of T cell repertoires in cytomegalovirus infection. MiXCR was run by TCRdb on the reads, yielding one entry per CDR3 protein. Of 900,000 to 950,000 distinct CDR3 sequences listed, around 30% are singletons. Remarks on this clonotype: As yet, its antigen is unknown.

The germline V and J ends were trimmed by 1 base and 8 bases, with 6 bases remaining between them. The CDR3 contains 11 residues. The germline V gene encodes CDR1 MGHDK and CDR2 SYGVNS. The receptor's source is a human donor in good health (CMV status not recorded). Some clones in this sample may be carry-over from other donors' samples. V and J are TRBV25-1 and TRBJ2-7; no firm D call. The material sequenced was cultured CD8+ T cells from PBMCs, taken from culture after CMV antigen stimulation. This chain's CDR3 is CASSESSQQYV. In DNA, the CDR3 is TGTGCCAGCAGTGAATCAAGTCAGCAGTACGTC.